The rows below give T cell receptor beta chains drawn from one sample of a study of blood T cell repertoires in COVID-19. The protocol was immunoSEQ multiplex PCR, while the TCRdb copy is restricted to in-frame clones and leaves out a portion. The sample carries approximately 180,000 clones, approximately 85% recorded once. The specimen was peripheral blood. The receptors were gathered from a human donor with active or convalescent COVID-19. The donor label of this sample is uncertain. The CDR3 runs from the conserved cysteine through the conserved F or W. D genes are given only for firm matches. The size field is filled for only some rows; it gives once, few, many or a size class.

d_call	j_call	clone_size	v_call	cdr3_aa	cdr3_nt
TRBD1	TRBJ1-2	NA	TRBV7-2	CASSLTGTVVGYTF	TGTGCCAGCAGCTTAACCGGGACAGTGGTTGGCTACACCTTC
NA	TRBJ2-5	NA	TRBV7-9	CASSPGAGAWETQYF	TGTGCCAGCAGCCCAGGCGCGGGGGCCTGGGAGACCCAGTACTTC
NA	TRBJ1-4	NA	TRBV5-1	CASSFGTTHEKLFF	TGCGCCAGCAGCTTCGGGACAACCCATGAAAAACTGTTTTTT
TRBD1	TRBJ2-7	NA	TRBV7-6	CASSLDRGFYEQYF	TGTGCCAGCAGCTTGGACAGGGGGTTCTACGAGCAGTACTTC
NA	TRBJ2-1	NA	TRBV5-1	CASSLAGGWNNEQFF	TGCGCCAGCAGCTTGGCGGGGGGCTGGAACAATGAGCAGTTCTTC
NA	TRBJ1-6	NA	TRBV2	CASRGRRIRSLNSPLHF	TGTGCCAGCAGGGGGAGGCGGATCCGATCTCTCAATTCACCCCTCCACTTT
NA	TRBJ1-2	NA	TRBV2	CASREPGGYTF	TGTGCCAGCAGAGAACCTGGCGGCTACACCTTC
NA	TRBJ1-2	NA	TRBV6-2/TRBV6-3	CASSYSGQRNGYTF	TGTGCCAGCAGTTACTCTGGACAGCGTAATGGCTACACCTTC
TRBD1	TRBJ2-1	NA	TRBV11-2	CASSFDDRDNEQFF	TGTGCCAGCAGCTTCGATGACAGGGACAATGAGCAGTTCTTC
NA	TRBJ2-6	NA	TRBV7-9	CASSPAGGANVLTF	TGTGCCAGCAGCCCCGCGGGTGGGGCCAACGTCCTGACTTTC
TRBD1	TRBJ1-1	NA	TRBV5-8	CASSSGQGGGMNTEAFF	TGTGCCAGCAGCTCAGGACAGGGAGGGGGGATGAACACTGAAGCTTTCTTT
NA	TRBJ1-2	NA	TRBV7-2	CASSRDRLYGYTF	TGTGCCAGCAGCCGCGACAGACTCTATGGCTACACCTTC
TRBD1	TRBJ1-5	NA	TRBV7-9	CASSLAGRGGWQPQHF	TGTGCCAGCAGCTTAGCAGGAAGAGGGGGCTGGCAGCCCCAGCATTTT
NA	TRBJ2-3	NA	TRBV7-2	CASSLAAGNTDTQYF	TGTGCCAGCAGCTTAGCGGCGGGGAACACAGATACGCAGTATTTT
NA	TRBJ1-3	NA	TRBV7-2	CASSLTTGSSGNTIYF	TGTGCCAGCAGCTTAACAACGGGGTCCTCTGGAAACACCATATATTTT
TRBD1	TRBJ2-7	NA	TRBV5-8	CASRVPLGQKAYEQYF	TGTGCCAGCAGGGTGCCCCTGGGACAGAAGGCCTACGAGCAGTACTTC
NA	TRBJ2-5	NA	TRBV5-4	CASNPRDQETQYF	TGTGCCAGCAACCCCAGGGACCAAGAGACCCAGTACTTC
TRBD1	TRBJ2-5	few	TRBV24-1	CATSDPNDRAGAQETQYF	TGTGCCACCAGTGACCCTAACGACAGGGCTGGGGCTCAAGAGACCCAGTACTTC
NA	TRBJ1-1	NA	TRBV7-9	CASSTTLTRAFF	TGTGCCAGCAGCACCACCCTTACTCGAGCTTTCTTT
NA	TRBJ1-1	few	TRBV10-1	CASSPRSLDTEAFF	TGCGCCAGCAGTCCTCGATCCTTAGACACTGAAGCTTTCTTT
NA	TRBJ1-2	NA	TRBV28	CASSSGLPLNYGYTF	TGTGCCAGCAGTTCTGGACTACCCCTAAACTATGGCTACACCTTC
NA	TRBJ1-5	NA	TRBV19	CASSIQDNQPQHF	TGTGCCAGTAGTATACAGGATAATCAGCCCCAGCATTTT
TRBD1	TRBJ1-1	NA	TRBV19	CASSNIGQGDTEAFF	TGTGCCAGTAGTAACATAGGACAGGGGGACACTGAAGCTTTCTTT
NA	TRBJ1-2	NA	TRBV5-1	CASSLGQVPGYTF	TGCGCCAGCAGCTTGGGGCAGGTCCCTGGCTACACCTTC
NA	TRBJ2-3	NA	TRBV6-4	CASSDGSSTDTQYF	TGTGCCAGCAGTGACGGCTCTAGCACAGATACGCAGTATTTT
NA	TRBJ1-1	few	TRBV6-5	CASSLAGGNTEAFF	TGTGCCAGCAGCCTCGCAGGAGGCAACACTGAAGCTTTCTTT
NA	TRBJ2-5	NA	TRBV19	CASSPRGRQTQYF	TGTGCCAGTAGCCCTCGGGGTCGGCAGACCCAGTACTTC
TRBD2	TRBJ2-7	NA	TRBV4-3	CASSQLAGGRYEQYF	TGCGCCAGCAGCCAACTAGCGGGGGGTCGGTACGAGCAGTACTTC
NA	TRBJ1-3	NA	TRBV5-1	CASSLVGPEAGNTIYF	TGCGCCAGCAGCTTGGTAGGGCCGGAGGCTGGAAACACCATATATTTT
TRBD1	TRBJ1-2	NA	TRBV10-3	CAISESGTAYGYTF	TGTGCCATCAGTGAATCAGGGACAGCCTATGGCTACACCTTC
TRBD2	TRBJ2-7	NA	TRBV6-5	CASWGLAPQAGQYF	TGTGCCAGCTGGGGACTAGCGCCTCAAGCCGGACAGTACTTC
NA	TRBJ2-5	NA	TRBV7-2	CASSPSEETQYF	TGTGCCAGCAGCCCGTCCGAAGAGACCCAGTACTTC
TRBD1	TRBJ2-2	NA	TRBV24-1	CATSDQDRVGTGELFF	TGTGCCACCAGTGACCAGGACAGGGTTGGCACCGGGGAGCTGTTTTTT
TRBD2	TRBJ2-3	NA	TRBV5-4	CASSLGPSGGAVDTQYF	TGTGCCAGCAGCTTGGGGCCTAGCGGGGGGGCCGTAGATACGCAGTATTTT
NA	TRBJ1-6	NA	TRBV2	CASSVRDYSTSPLHF	TGTGCCAGCAGTGTTCGGGACTACTCCACCTCACCCCTCCACTTT
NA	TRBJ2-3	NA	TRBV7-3	CASGTNAGDTQYF	TGTGCCAGCGGTACAAATGCGGGGGATACGCAGTATTTT
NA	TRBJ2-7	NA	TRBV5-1	CASSFGQGIYEQYF	TGCGCCAGCAGCTTCGGGCAGGGGATTTACGAGCAGTACTTC
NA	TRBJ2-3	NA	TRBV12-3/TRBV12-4	CASSLPLNTQYF	TGTGCCAGCAGTTTACCGTTAAATACGCAGTATTTT
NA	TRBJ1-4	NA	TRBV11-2	CASSLGRVLAEKLFF	TGTGCCAGCAGCTTAGGCAGGGTTCTGGCTGAAAAACTGTTTTTT
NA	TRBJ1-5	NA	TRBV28	CASTPGGTSNQPQHF	TGTGCCAGCACGCCGGGGGGCACGAGCAATCAGCCCCAGCATTTT
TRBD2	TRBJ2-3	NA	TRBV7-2	CASSGTLAESTDTQYF	TGTGCCAGCAGCGGGACGCTAGCGGAGAGCACAGATACGCAGTATTTT
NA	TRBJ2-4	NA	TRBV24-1	CATSKDCLAKNIQYF	TGTGCCACCAGTAAGGACTGTCTAGCCAAAAACATTCAGTACTTC
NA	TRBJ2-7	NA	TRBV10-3	CAISRGPYEQYF	TGTGCCATCAGTCGAGGTCCCTACGAGCAGTACTTC
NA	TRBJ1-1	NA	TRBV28	CASSLGSMNTEAFF	TGTGCCAGCAGTCTAGGTTCCATGAACACTGAAGCTTTCTTT
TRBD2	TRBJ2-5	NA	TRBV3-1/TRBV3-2	CASSQVSGRVETQYF	TGTGCCAGCAGCCAAGTCAGCGGGAGGGTCGAGACCCAGTACTTC